The 32 T cell receptor beta chains presented below share a single source sample, sequenced in a study of response to subunit inactivated influenza vaccine. TCRdb used MiXCR to reprocess the RT-PCR reads, holding one entry per CDR3 protein. The table lists some 520,000 distinct CDR3 sequences, 16% of them singletons. This specimen consisted of CD4+ T cells sorted from PBMCs, obtained around 25 months after vaccination. These TCRs come from a man between 50 and 69 years old who received an inactivated influenza vaccine.

This clonotype has at least ten counts. The V and J genes are TRBV5-1 and TRBJ1-4; D unresolved. Trimming pared 1 base from V and 5 bases from J, leaving 9 bases between. The CDR3 covers 14 residues. Germline V gene lookup returns CDR1 SGHRS and CDR2 YFSETQ. The CDR3, as DNA: TGCGCCAGCAGCTTGAACAGTGGAAATGAAAAACTGTTTTTT. Translation: CASSLNSGNEKLFF.

The chain uses TRBV20-1 and TRBJ2-7; 7 bases are a match to TRBD2. CDR1 is DFQATT and CDR2 is SNEGSKA in the germline V gene (reference sequence). After removal of 3 bases from V and 2 bases from J, the junction contained 4 bases not matched to a gene. This CDR3 has 13 residues. Here the CDR3 reads CSARGDYPYEQYF. CDR3 in DNA: TGCAGTGCTAGGGGGGACTACCCCTACGAGCAGTACTTC.

This clonotype appeared a few times. This chain links TRBV14 with TRBJ1-2; D not certain. Germline V gene data show CDR1 as SGHDN and CDR2 as FVKESK. The CDR3 totals 14 residues. Trimming removed 4 bases from V and 9 bases from J, with 18 bases in between. The CDR3 sequence is CASSPRAVRGSYTF. The DNA for the CDR3 is TGTGCCAGCAGCCCCCGGGCCGTACGTGGGAGCTACACCTTC. Filled out from reference TRBV14 and TRBJ1-2, the complete variable domain reads EAGVTQFPSHSVIEKGQTVTLRCDPISGHDNLYWYRRVMGKEIKFLLHFVKESKQDESGMPNNRFLAERTGGTYSTLKVQPAELEDSGVYFCASSPRAVRGSYTFGSGTRLTVV.

The chain is built from TRBV7-9 and TRBJ2-7; D is possibly TRBD2 (5 bases). The CDR3 covers 14 residues. Germline assignment: CDR1 SEHNR and CDR2 FQNEAQ (reference sequence). V gave up 5 bases and J gave up 3 bases, with 14 bases separating them. The CDR3 protein is CASSTGKNRYEQYF. The CDR3 DNA follows: TGTGCCAGCAGCACCGGGAAAAACCGCTACGAGCAGTACTTC.

This sequence joins TRBV7-3 and TRBJ2-1; no clear D. This CDR3 contains 15 residues. CDR1 and CDR2 (germline): SGHTA, FQGTGA. Deletions cut 0 bases from V and 4 bases from J, with 10 bases between. The DNA of the CDR3 is TGTGCCAGCAGCTTAACTAGCAGCTATTACAATGAGCAGTTCTTC. Translation gives CASSLTSSYYNEQFF. Variable domain in full (rest from reference TRBV7-3 and TRBJ2-1): GAGVSQTPSNKVTEKGKYVELRCDPISGHTALYWYRQSLGQGPEFLIYFQGTGAADDSGLPNDRFFAVRPEGSVSTLKIQRTERGDSAVYLCASSLTSSYYNEQFFGPGTRLTVL.

The rearrangement links TRBV29-1 to TRBJ1-4; tentative D call: TRBD1 (6 bases). CDR1 is SQVTM and CDR2 is ANQGSEA in the germline V gene. This CDR3 contains 14 residues. V lost 7 bases to trimming and J lost 3 bases, with 15 bases between them. In nucleotides, the CDR3 is TGCAGCGCCACACAGGGAACGTCTAATGAAAAACTGTTTTTT. Translated: CSATQGTSNEKLFF.

This clonotype was detected many times. The chain employs TRBV5-5 and TRBJ2-2; tentatively, D is TRBD1 or TRBD2 (5 bases each). The CDR3 sequence is 15 residues long. Trimming stripped 0 bases from V and 7 bases from J, with 13 bases between. In germline, CDR1 is SGHKS, CDR2 YYEKEE (reference sequence). CDR3 nucleotides: TGTGCCAGCAGCTTGGGGGGCACGAGGGGCGGGGAGCTGTTTTTT. Encoded protein: CASSLGGTRGGELFF.

The V gene is TRBV7-9, the J gene TRBJ1-2; perhaps TRBD1 as D (5 bases). The CDR3 totals 13 residues. V gave up 5 bases and J gave up 8 bases, with 15 bases separating them. CDR1 is SEHNR, CDR2 FQNEAQ, per germline (reference sequence). For the CDR3, the DNA is TGTGCCAGCAGCCCCGGGGCCTTGCAAGGCTACACCTTC. Encoded protein: CASSPGALQGYTF.

This clonotype was observed a handful of times. J is TRBJ2-3 and V is TRBV7-2; the D gene is possibly TRBD2 (5 bases). CDR1 is SGHTA and CDR2 is FQGNSA in the germline V gene. V lost 1 base and J 0 bases, leaving 14 bases between the germline ends. The CDR3 consists of 17 residues. CDR3 DNA: TGTGCCAGCAGCTTAGGCCTGGGGAGTCCTAGCACAGATACGCAGTATTTT. It translates to CASSLGLGSPSTDTQYF. Together with reference TRBV7-2 and TRBJ2-3, the CDR3 gives the full variable domain: GAGVSQSPSNKVTEKGKDVELRCDPISGHTALYWYRQSLGQGLEFLIYFQGNSAPDKSGLPSDRFSAERTGGSVSTLTIQRTQQEDSAVYLCASSLGLGSPSTDTQYFGPGTRLTVL.

The chain combines TRBV12-3 or TRBV12-4 with TRBJ2-4, with 8 bases that match TRBD2. Trimming at V came to 6 bases and at J to 0 bases, leaving 7 bases not matched to a gene. The CDR3 is 16 amino acids. CDR3 sequence reads: CASSRTSGLAKNIQYF. DNA for the CDR3: TGTGCCAGCAGCCGTACTAGCGGCCTAGCCAAAAACATTCAGTACTTC.

This clonotype came up a few times. The chain employs TRBV9 and TRBJ1-1, with D unclear. The CDR3 extends over 13 amino acids. V lost 0 bases and J 7 bases, leaving 10 bases between the germline ends. The germline V gene has CDR1 SGDLS and CDR2 YYNGEE. The CDR3: CASSVVSGNEAFF. As DNA, the CDR3 is TGTGCCAGCAGCGTAGTTTCGGGGAATGAAGCTTTCTTT.

Judged by abundance, this clonotype is medium-sized. The genes are TRBV2 and TRBJ2-1, with a tentative D call TRBD2 (6 bases). The V gene's germline CDR1 is SNHLY and CDR2 FYNNEI. V dropped 4 bases and J dropped 4 bases, with 11 bases sitting between them. The CDR3 extends over 14 amino acids. The CDR3 region is CASSGTTLYNEQFF. The CDR3 bases are TGTGCCAGCAGTGGGACTACTTTATACAATGAGCAGTTCTTC.

This clonotype has a count of ten or more. The chain uses TRBV28 and TRBJ2-5; possible D gene TRBD1, 5 bases. The CDR3 runs 14 residues. CDR1 is MDHEN, CDR2 SYDVKM, per germline. Trimming cost V 2 bases and J 5 bases, with 12 bases left between them. The CDR3 reads CASSLGGAGETQYF. The CDR3 bases are TGTGCCAGCAGTTTAGGTGGGGCTGGCGAGACCCAGTACTTC.

This CDR3 is CATGRGGAGGTYEQYF. The CDR3 DNA reads as TGTGCCACCGGACGCGGTGGAGCGGGAGGAACCTACGAGCAGTACTTC. The chain has TRBV10-3 and TRBJ2-7; 9 positions match TRBD2. Trimming cost V 10 bases and J 2 bases; bases outside gene matches: 15. The germline V gene encodes CDR1 ENHRY and CDR2 SYGVKD. The CDR3 runs to 16 residues.

This chain links TRBV10-1 with TRBJ2-6; D unresolved. V lost 0 bases and J lost 4, with 4 bases in between. From germline, CDR1 is WNHNN and CDR2 SYGVQD (reference sequence). The CDR3 loop spans 14 amino acids. The CDR3 is CASSESHGANVLTF. DNA for the CDR3: TGCGCCAGCAGTGAGTCTCACGGGGCCAACGTCCTGACTTTC.

This clonotype was recorded a few times. The chain recombines TRBV24-1 with TRBJ1-1; D is unclear. This CDR3 contains 13 residues. Germline V gives CDR1 KGHDR, CDR2 SFDVKD. V was clipped by 5 bases and J by 0 bases, with 6 bases between them. CDR3 nucleotides: TGTGCCACCAGTGGCGCGATGAACACTGAAGCTTTCTTT. Protein sequence: CATSGAMNTEAFF.

This chain connects TRBV7-2 to TRBJ1-2; 9 bases fit TRBD1. The V and J ends lost 2 bases and 6 bases, in that order; junction bases with no gene match: 10. The CDR3 has 16 amino acids. Germline assignment: CDR1 SGHTA and CDR2 FQGNSA. CDR3 bases: TGTGCCAGCAGCTTATCGAGGGGGACAGGGAGAAATGGCTACACCTTC. Residues: CASSLSRGTGRNGYTF.

In nucleotides, the CDR3 is TGTGCCAGCAAACCGTGGGGGCCTAGCGGAGGGACCGGGGAGCTGTTTTTT. Translated: CASKPWGPSGGTGELFF. J is TRBJ2-2 and V is TRBV7-2; D may be TRBD2 (7 bases). Trimming removed 7 bases at V and 5 bases at J, with 23 bases between. Germline lookup yields CDR1 SGHTA and CDR2 FQGNSA. The CDR3 totals 17 residues.

The chain carries TRBV28 and TRBJ2-1; 7 nucleotides match TRBD2. V trimming: 8 bases; J trimming: 11 bases; junction bases outside the gene matches: 15. This CDR3 is built from 14 residues. Germline CDR1 reads MDHEN; CDR2 reads SYDVKM. CDR3 nucleotide sequence: TGTGCCAGCGCTGAGGGCGGGAGTTGGGGTAAGCAGTTCTTC. This translates into CASAEGGSWGKQFF.

The chain uses TRBV7-2 and TRBJ1-1; tentatively, D is TRBD1 (5 bases). The V gene's germline CDR1 is SGHTA and CDR2 FQGNSA. The V end was cut by 5 bases, the J end by 5 bases, with 15 bases between. This CDR3 spans 14 amino acids. This chain's CDR3 is CASSPRQGRTEAFF. The DNA of the CDR3 is TGTGCCAGCAGCCCCAGGCAGGGAAGAACTGAAGCTTTCTTT.

In DNA, the CDR3 is TGTGCCAGCAGCGCGGGCCCACAGGGCGTCCAAGAGACCCAGTACTTC. This codes for CASSAGPQGVQETQYF. The rearrangement uses TRBV13 and TRBJ2-5, with a tentative D call TRBD1 (6 bases). Germline lookup yields CDR1 PRHDT and CDR2 FYEKMQ (reference sequence). The length of the CDR3 is 16 residues. Trimming cost V 5 bases and J 1 base, with 17 bases left between them.

This clonotype occurred a few times. The chain is built from TRBV7-8 and TRBJ2-3; 12 bases match TRBD2. V shed 2 bases and J 1 base; nucleotides not matched to a gene: 1. Per the germline V gene, CDR1 is SGHVS and CDR2 is FQNEAQ. The CDR3 is 16 amino acids. The CDR3 loop reads CASSLLAGGGTDTQYF. CDR3 bases: TGTGCCAGCAGCTTACTAGCGGGGGGGGGCACAGATACGCAGTATTTT.

A few counts support this clonotype. The chain couples TRBV20-1 to TRBJ2-7; D is ambiguous. The CDR3 runs to 11 residues. Germline assignment: CDR1 DFQATT and CDR2 SNEGSKA (reference sequence). Trimming cost V 4 bases and J 4 bases, with 8 bases left between them. In DNA, the CDR3 is TGCAGTGCTATGAACCAATACGAGCAGTACTTC. It encodes CSAMNQYEQYF.

This clonotype was counted a few times. The J gene is TRBJ2-6, the V gene TRBV10-3; tentatively, D is TRBD1 or TRBD2 (5 bases each). Germline V lookup: CDR1 ENHRY, CDR2 SYGVKD. The CDR3 loop spans 17 amino acids. Deletions cut 6 bases from V and 5 bases from J, with 20 bases between. In DNA form, the CDR3 reads TGTGCCATCAGGAGGGGTGACGGGCGTGTGCGGGCCAACGTCCTGACTTTC. Protein: CAIRRGDGRVRANVLTF.

This clonotype was observed a few times. The chain combines TRBV20-1 with TRBJ2-5; TRBD2 matches 7 bases. Germline lookup yields CDR1 DFQATT and CDR2 SNEGSKA (reference sequence). CDR3 size: 15 residues. The V and J ends lost 3 bases and 5 bases, in that order; junction bases with no gene match: 12. The CDR3, as DNA: TGCAGTGCTAGCCGCGGGGGAACCAAGTGGGAGACCCAGTACTTC. Amino acids: CSASRGGTKWETQYF.

V gene TRBV28 combines with J gene TRBJ2-3; possibly TRBD2 for D (6 bases). Germline V gene data show CDR1 as MDHEN and CDR2 as SYDVKM. Trimming took 4 bases from V and 1 from J, leaving 15 bases between them. This CDR3 comprises 16 residues. The CDR3 loop is CASSSPIERGTDTQYF. The CDR3 DNA is TGTGCCAGCAGTTCGCCCATTGAGCGGGGCACAGATACGCAGTATTTT.

The chain has TRBV5-6 and TRBJ2-5; 9 nucleotides line up with TRBD2. Germline-derived CDR1 and CDR2 are SGHDT and YYEEEE. This CDR3 is built from 16 residues. With 4 bases clipped from V and 4 bases from J, the junction kept 11 bases outside the gene matches. The CDR3 loop reads CASSRWLAGSGETQYF. The DNA for the CDR3 is TGTGCCAGCAGCCGTTGGCTAGCGGGATCGGGAGAGACCCAGTACTTC.

V and J are TRBV6-2 or TRBV6-3 and TRBJ2-7; D is uncertain. Trimming took 6 bases from V and 5 from J, leaving 11 bases between them. The CDR3 extends over 12 amino acids. The germline V gene has CDR1 MNHEY and CDR2 SVGEGT. CDR3 sequence reads: CASSQTGDEQYF. The CDR3 DNA reads TGTGCCAGCAGCCAAACCGGAGACGAGCAGTACTTC.

The chain uses TRBV20-1 and TRBJ2-1; no firm D call. V was shortened by 0 bases and J by 12 bases, with 12 bases between the two germline ends. Germline V lookup: CDR1 DFQATT, CDR2 SNEGSKA (reference sequence). The CDR3 has 12 residues. CDR3 sequence (DNA): TGCAGTGCTAGAGACGAAGCTCTGGGGCAGTTCTTC. Translation: CSARDEALGQFF.

This clonotype has more than one count but fewer than ten. The V and J genes are TRBV7-3 and TRBJ2-1; TRBD2 aligns across 7 bases. Trimming cost V 3 bases and J 8 bases; bases outside gene matches: 16. CDR1 and CDR2 (germline): SGHTA, FQGTGA. The CDR3 consists of 17 residues. The CDR3 coding sequence is TGTGCCAGCAGCTTGGAATGGGGGGGTGCGGGAGCGGATGAGCAGTTCTTC. Protein: CASSLEWGGAGADEQFF. Complete variable domain (other parts from reference TRBV7-3 and TRBJ2-1): GAGVSQTPSNKVTEKGKYVELRCDPISGHTALYWYRQSLGQGPEFLIYFQGTGAADDSGLPNDRFFAVRPEGSVSTLKIQRTERGDSAVYLCASSLEWGGAGADEQFFGPGTRLTVL.

This clonotype was picked up a small number of times. The chain is built from TRBV4-2 and TRBJ2-5; D is ambiguous. Germline-derived CDR1 and CDR2 are LGHNA and YNFKEQ. CDR3 size: 15 residues. Deletions cut 3 bases from V and 2 bases from J, with 13 bases between. The CDR3 nucleotides are TGTGCCAGCAGCCAGTCACAGTTAACTCAAGAGACCCAGTACTTC. Residues: CASSQSQLTQETQYF.

As concerns this clonotype: The germline gene is not matched at one end of the junction; a read error may be the cause. The J gene is TRBJ1-2, the V gene TRBV6-1, with no clear D. CDR1 MNHNS and CDR2 SASEGT come from the germline V gene. The CDR3 has 14 residues. CDR3 in amino acids: CASSEGPQLSGPRF. The CDR3 nucleotides are TGTGCCAGCAGTGAAGGACCTCAATTATCAGGTCCCCGCTTC.